This passage covers 17 T cell receptor beta chains from one sample sequenced in a study of blood T cell repertoires in COVID-19. Sequencing used immunoSEQ multiplex PCR; TCRdb keeps in-frame clones, though not all of them. The repertoire has 200,000 to 250,000 clones, approximately 79% of them found once; the top ten carry 4.5% to 6%. The sample comprised peripheral blood. These receptors all stem from a woman aged 80 or older with active or convalescent COVID-19.

The V call is TRBV24-1, the J call TRBJ2-1; 11 bases match TRBD2. The junction had 9 bases not matched to a gene; V was cut back by 3 bases and J by 3 bases. Germline V gene data show CDR1 as KGHDR and CDR2 as SFDVKD. The CDR3 sequence is 18 residues long. CDR3 region: CATSDGTSGRTIYNEQFF. As DNA, the CDR3 is TGTGCCACCAGTGATGGGACTAGCGGAAGGACCATCTACAATGAGCAGTTCTTC.

The rearrangement joins TRBV5-1 to TRBJ2-4; D perhaps matches TRBD2 (7 bases). With 4 bases removed from V and 8 bases from J, the gap between germline ends came to 19 bases. CDR3 length equals 15 residues. Germline V gene data show CDR1 as SGHRS and CDR2 as YFSETQ. The CDR3 spells CASSPGGGGRDIQYF. The CDR3 nucleotides read TGCGCCAGCAGCCCCGGAGGGGGGGGCAGAGACATTCAGTACTTC.

The chain employs TRBV5-1 and TRBJ2-5; 12 bases align to TRBD2. Germline assignment: CDR1 SGHRS and CDR2 YFSETQ. J gave up 3 bases and V 4 bases, and 10 bases lay outside the gene matches. CDR3 length: 17 amino acids. The CDR3 DNA sequence: TGCGCCAGCAGCGTGGGGCTAGCGGGAGGGAAGGAAGAGACCCAGTACTTC. The encoded protein is CASSVGLAGGKEETQYF. Looking up the rest from reference TRBV5-1 and TRBJ2-5 gives the full variable domain: KAGVTQTPRYLIKTRGQQVTLSCSPISGHRSVSWYQQTPGQGLQFLFEYFSETQRNKGNFPGRFSGRQFSNSRSEMNVSTLELGDSALYLCASSVGLAGGKEETQYFGPGTRLLVL.

The V call is TRBV3-1 (or the pseudogene TRBV3-2), the J call TRBJ1-1; 11 nucleotides match TRBD1. The CDR3 is 17 amino acids. The ends lost 1 base at V and 5 bases at J; junction bases unmatched: 9. Germline lookup yields CDR1 LGHDT and CDR2 YNNKEL (reference sequence). The CDR3 is CASSQASGTGGRTEAFF. Here the CDR3 DNA reads TGTGCCAGCAGCCAAGCTTCCGGGACAGGGGGAAGGACTGAAGCTTTCTTT.

The genes are TRBV7-8 and TRBJ1-2; D is unresolved. This CDR3 is 12 amino acids long. The V gene's germline CDR1 is SGHVS and CDR2 FQNEAQ. With 5 bases removed from V and 0 bases from J, the gap between germline ends came to 4 bases. Written as DNA, the CDR3 is TGTGCCAGCAGCGTCACTAACTATGGCTACACCTTC. It yields the protein CASSVTNYGYTF.

The chain has TRBV10-3 and TRBJ1-2; maybe TRBD1 (6 bases). V was pared by 4 bases and J by 2 bases, with 14 bases between. The CDR3 is made up of 15 amino acids. CDR1 ENHRY and CDR2 SYGVKD come from the germline V gene. CDR3 loop: CAISGAPGHNYGYTF. In DNA form, the CDR3 reads TGTGCCATCAGTGGGGCCCCGGGACACAACTATGGCTACACCTTC.

The J gene is TRBJ2-5, the V gene TRBV18; D is possibly TRBD2 (6 bases). CDR1 is KGHSH and CDR2 is LQKENI in the germline V gene. The V end lost 1 base, the J end lost 4 bases, and 10 bases lay between the germline ends. This CDR3 is 14 amino acids long. The CDR3 loop is CASSPRREAETQYF. The CDR3 DNA sequence: TGTGCCAGCTCACCACGGAGGGAGGCAGAGACCCAGTACTTC.

The chain is built from TRBV18 and TRBJ1-3; D call uncertain. The CDR3 spans 14 residues. V shed 2 bases and J shed 2 bases, with 7 bases lying between them. Per germline, CDR1 KGHSH and CDR2 LQKENI. The DNA for the CDR3 is TGTGCCAGCTCACCAAATGAGGCTGGAAACACCATATATTTT. As protein: CASSPNEAGNTIYF.

This clone was recorded a few times. V and J are TRBV6-5 and TRBJ2-1; TRBD2 matches at 10 bases. The germline gives CDR1 MNHEY, CDR2 SVGAGI. The CDR3 length is 15 residues. V lost 5 bases to trimming and J lost 1 base; unmatched junction nucleotides: 2. This chain's CDR3 is CASSRAGGSYNEQFF. Written as DNA, the CDR3 is TGTGCCAGCAGTCGAGCGGGAGGGTCCTACAATGAGCAGTTCTTC.

V is TRBV6-5 and J is TRBJ1-4; 9 bases fit TRBD1. From germline, CDR1 is MNHEY and CDR2 SVGAGI. CDR3 length: 14 amino acids. J lost 7 bases, V lost 7 bases, and 7 bases had no gene match. The CDR3 protein is CASKTGGAGEKLFF. The DNA for the CDR3 is TGTGCCAGCAAAACAGGGGGCGCGGGTGAAAAACTGTTTTTT.

The chain is built from TRBV3-1 (or the pseudogene TRBV3-2) and TRBJ2-1; D possibly corresponds to TRBD2 (6 bases). Deletions cut 3 bases from V and 0 bases from J, with 12 bases between. The CDR3 runs 16 residues. CDR1 and CDR2 (germline): LGHDT, YNNKEL (reference sequence). The CDR3 DNA sequence: TGTGCCAGCAGCCATGCTGGACTAAACTCCTACAATGAGCAGTTCTTC. Protein: CASSHAGLNSYNEQFF.

This chain joins TRBV6-1 and TRBJ1-3, with 7 bases lining up with TRBD1. With V trimmed by 1 base and J by 2 bases, 2 bases remained unmatched. The CDR3 totals 15 residues. Germline V gene sequence: CDR1 MNHNS, CDR2 SASEGT. DNA for the CDR3: TGTGCCAGCAGTGAAGTCACAGGGGCTGGAAACACCATATATTTT. Its translation: CASSEVTGAGNTIYF.

This clone was seen a few times. This rearrangement joins TRBV10-2 to TRBJ1-5; 9 bases line up with TRBD1. The trim removed 5 bases at V and 4 bases at J, leaving 9 bases unmatched. Germline values: CDR1 WSHSY, CDR2 SAAADI. CDR3 length equals 16 residues. In DNA, the CDR3 is TGCGCCAGCAGTTCACGTACCGGGACAGGGAATCAGCCCCAGCATTTT. Translating gives CASSSRTGTGNQPQHF.

Only a few counts were recorded for this clone. The rearrangement joins TRBV14 to TRBJ1-1, with TRBD1 as a possible D gene (5 bases). Trimming shortened V by 0 bases and J by 10 bases, and 12 bases separated the two germline ends. There are 13 residues in the CDR3. CDR1 SGHDN and CDR2 FVKESK come from the germline V gene. Here the CDR3 reads CASSQDLITGAFF. The DNA for the CDR3 is TGTGCCAGCAGCCAAGATCTTATAACAGGAGCTTTCTTT.

The rearrangement joins TRBV6-5 to TRBJ1-4; no clear D. This CDR3 has 11 amino acids. Trimming shortened V by 7 bases and J by 7 bases, and 7 bases separated the two germline ends. The germline V gene encodes CDR1 MNHEY and CDR2 SVGAGI. The CDR3, as DNA: TGTGCCAGCACCGGAGTTGAAAAACTGTTTTTT. It is translated as CASTGVEKLFF.

The J gene is TRBJ2-3, the V gene TRBV30; perhaps TRBD2 as D (6 bases). This CDR3 spans 14 amino acids. Deletions cut 3 bases from V and 3 bases from J, with 13 bases between. Germline CDR1 is GTSNPN and CDR2 is SVGIG (reference sequence). CDR3 protein: CAWSLIGGTDTQYF. CDR3 nucleotide sequence: TGTGCCTGGAGCTTAATCGGGGGTACAGATACGCAGTATTTT. The variable domain in full, with the rest retrieved from reference TRBV30 and TRBJ2-3, is SQTIHQWPATLVQPVGSPLSLECTVEGTSNPNLYWYRQAAGRGLQLLFYSVGIGQISSEVPQNLSASRPQDRQFILSSKKLLLSDSGFYLCAWSLIGGTDTQYFGPGTRLTVL.

This clone showed up just a few times. V and J are TRBV6-4 and TRBJ2-2; tentative D call: TRBD1 (6 bases). This CDR3 region has 14 residues. With 4 bases removed from V and 4 bases from J, the gap between germline ends came to 10 bases. Germline V CDR1 and CDR2: MRHNA, SNTAGT. The chain's CDR3 is CASSAQGRTGELFF. The CDR3 DNA follows: TGTGCCAGCAGTGCCCAGGGGCGCACCGGGGAGCTGTTTTTT.